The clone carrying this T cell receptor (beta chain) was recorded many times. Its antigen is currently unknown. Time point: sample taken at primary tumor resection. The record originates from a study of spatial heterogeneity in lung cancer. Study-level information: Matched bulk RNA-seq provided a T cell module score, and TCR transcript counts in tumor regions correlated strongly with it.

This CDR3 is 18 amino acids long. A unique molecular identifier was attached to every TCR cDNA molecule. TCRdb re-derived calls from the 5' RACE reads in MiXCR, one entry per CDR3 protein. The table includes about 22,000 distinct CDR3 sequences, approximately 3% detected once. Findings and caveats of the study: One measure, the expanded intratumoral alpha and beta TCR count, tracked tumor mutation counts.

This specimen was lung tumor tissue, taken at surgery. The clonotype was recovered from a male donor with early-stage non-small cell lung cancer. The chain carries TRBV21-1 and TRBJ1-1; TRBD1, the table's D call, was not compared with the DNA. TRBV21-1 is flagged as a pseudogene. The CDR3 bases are TGTGCCAGCAGCAAAGGGCCGACCAGGGACAGTATTAACACTGAAGCTTTCTTT. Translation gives CASSKGPTRDSINTEAFF.